The text below deals with one T cell receptor (beta chain). The germline gives CDR1 SGHTA, CDR2 FQGNSA. Deletions cut 5 bases from V and 1 base from J, with 18 bases between. CDR3 length equals 16 residues. The data were produced by immunoSEQ multiplex PCR, yet TCRdb's version contains in-frame clones alone and is incomplete. The sample includes roughly 700,000 clones, about 74% of them seen just once. The sample belongs to a study of shared clonotypes between healthy human individuals. This TCR was sampled from a woman between 25 and 40 years old in good health. Input material: memory CD4+ T cells sorted from blood. Regarding subset: CD45RA-negative fraction. J is TRBJ2-7 and V is TRBV7-2; a possible D gene is TRBD1 (6 bases). CDR3 loop: CASSLIQTGGSYEQYF. The CDR3 DNA reads TGTGCCAGCAGCCTCATTCAGACAGGAGGATCCTACGAGCAGTACTTC.